This record looks at one T cell receptor (beta chain) sequence and its context. Its antigen is undetermined. This sample is drawn from a study of blood T cells in healthy people across ages. As for the study in general: Using template switching, researchers captured about one barcoded beta molecule for each two T cells.

CDR3 length: 16 residues. Germline values: CDR1 DFQATT, CDR2 SNEGSKA (reference sequence). V trimming: 6 bases; J trimming: 0 bases; junction bases outside the gene matches: 7. Study-level results: PBMCs went unsorted, and a conclusive naive versus antigen-experienced comparison was therefore prevented.

Alongside a J-beta primer mix, a sample-barcoded 5' primer served in a second PCR lasting roughly 6 to 11 cycles. Each CDR3 protein gets one entry after TCRdb re-called the 5' RACE reads with MiXCR. The table has 850,000 to 1,300,000 distinct CDR3 sequences, 40% to 45% seen once. This clonotype was sampled from a woman aged 55-75 years in good health. The sample consisted of blood. The chain employs TRBV20-1 and TRBJ2-2, with TRBD2 matching 10 bases. The DNA for the CDR3 is TGCAGTGCCCGAACTCTAGCGGGGGCGAACACCGGGGAGCTGTTTTTT. It is translated as CSARTLAGANTGELFF.